Following are 26 T cell receptor beta chains from one sample sequenced in a study of T cells in Graves' hyperthyroidism and ophthalmopathy. Using RNA transcripts as the source, TCR beta CDR3 regions were amplified. The TCR CDR3 was amplified in a first-round RT-PCR using the HTBI primer set. TCRdb ran MiXCR on the multiplex PCR reads and lists one entry per CDR3 protein. The data contain a few hundred thousand distinct CDR3 sequences, roughly 46% of them singletons. The sequencing sample was made of peripheral blood or thyroid tissue (not recorded which). The source of these receptors is an adult woman with Graves' disease, either hyperthyroidism or ophthalmopathy (not recorded which).

This clonotype came up many times. The chain couples TRBV7-9 to TRBJ2-5; D call uncertain. Trimming stripped 2 bases from V and 5 bases from J, with 15 bases between. The CDR3 is 15 residues long. Germline V gene lookup returns CDR1 SEHNR and CDR2 FQNEAQ (reference sequence). CDR3 loop: CASSLLGQGTETQYF. The CDR3 DNA reads TGTGCCAGCAGCTTATTGGGCCAAGGAACGGAGACCCAGTACTTC.

The chain links TRBV6-1 to TRBJ1-2; D may be TRBD1 (5 bases). This CDR3 is 13 amino acids long. Germline assignment: CDR1 MNHNS and CDR2 SASEGT. V was cut by 2 bases and J by 2 bases, with 6 bases left in between. The CDR3 sequence: CASSERDNYGYTF. The CDR3 DNA reads TGTGCCAGCAGTGAACGGGACAACTATGGCTACACCTTC.

The rearrangement uses TRBV6-2 or TRBV6-3 and TRBJ1-2, with D hard to call. Trimming took 2 bases from V and 3 from J, leaving 16 bases between them. Per the germline V gene, CDR1 is MNHEY and CDR2 is SVGEGT. The CDR3 totals 16 residues. The CDR3 coding sequence is TGTGCCAGCAGTTACCCTTCCGGAGGGATCGACTATGGCTACACCTTC. Encoded protein: CASSYPSGGIDYGYTF.

This clonotype showed up just a few times. The chain joins TRBV4-2 to TRBJ1-6; D is unclear. CDR1 and CDR2 from the germline V gene are LGHNA and YNFKEQ. The V and J ends lost 8 bases and 7 bases respectively, with 12 bases between them. The CDR3 is 13 amino acids. The chain's CDR3 is CASASGSNSPLHF. The DNA for the CDR3 is TGTGCCAGCGCCTCGGGTAGCAATTCACCCCTCCACTTT.

This clonotype was recorded many times. The genes are TRBV28 and TRBJ2-5; D gene uncertain. Germline-derived CDR1 and CDR2 are MDHEN and SYDVKM. The CDR3 runs to 13 residues. Trimming removed 4 bases from V and 7 bases from J, with 13 bases in between. CDR3 nucleotides: TGTGCCAGCAGTTGGTCCCGACCGGGGACCCAGTACTTC. It specifies CASSWSRPGTQYF. Complete variable domain (other parts from reference TRBV28 and TRBJ2-5): DVKVTQSSRYLVKRTGEKVFLECVQDMDHENMFWYRQDPGLGLRLIYFSYDVKMKEKGDIPEGYSVSREKKERFSLILESASTNQTSMYLCASSWSRPGTQYFGPGTRLLVL.

The chain recombines TRBV29-1 with TRBJ2-7, with D possibly matching TRBD2 (6 bases). The length of the CDR3 is 13 residues. Per the germline V gene, CDR1 is SQVTM and CDR2 is ANQGSEA. V lost 2 bases and J 5 bases, leaving 13 bases between the germline ends. DNA for the CDR3: TGCAGCGTTGAAATGTCGGGACTTAACGAGCAGTACTTC. Protein sequence: CSVEMSGLNEQYF.

The chain uses TRBV20-1 and TRBJ1-1; TRBD1 agrees at 10 bases. Germline loops: CDR1 DFQATT, CDR2 SNEGSKA (reference sequence). The CDR3 is 13 residues long. J was trimmed by 6 bases and V by 6 bases; bases with no gene match: 7. The CDR3 region is CSATGTGAPEAFF. In nucleotides, the CDR3 is TGCAGTGCCACCGGGACAGGGGCCCCTGAAGCTTTCTTT.

The chain has TRBV2 and TRBJ2-5; D tentatively reads TRBD1 or TRBD2 (5 bases each). The DNA end is a closer match to TRBJ2-7, so the J assignment may be wrong. The germline gives CDR1 SNHLY, CDR2 FYNNEI. The CDR3 length is 14 residues. CDR3 loop: CASTKPGRLYEQYF. The CDR3 DNA is TGTGCCAGCACCAAACCGGGACGGTTATACGAGCAGTACTTC.

In its sample, this clonotype was seen many times. The chain employs TRBV6-2 or TRBV6-3 and TRBJ2-7; 8 bases fit TRBD1. The V segment lost 0 bases and the J segment 4 bases; nucleotides outside the gene matches: 5. This CDR3 has 15 residues. Germline V gene data show CDR1 as MNHEY and CDR2 as SVGEGT. The CDR3 loop is CASSYSYDRGYEQYF. CDR3 DNA: TGTGCCAGCAGTTACTCGTACGACAGGGGATACGAGCAGTACTTC.

This clonotype was found many times. This chain uses TRBV2 with TRBJ2-5; D is undetermined. Deletions cut 4 bases from V and 5 bases from J, with 14 bases between. The CDR3 totals 14 residues. Germline CDR1 reads SNHLY; CDR2 reads FYNNEI. CDR3 sequence: CASSVAATRETQYF. The CDR3 region has the DNA TGTGCCAGCAGTGTGGCGGCTACCCGGGAGACCCAGTACTTC.

Details on this clonotype: A junction end diverges from the germline sequence, so it may reflect a read error. This sequence joins TRBV5-1 and TRBJ1-6; 8 bases map to TRBD1. Germline CDR1 and CDR2: SGHRS and YFSETQ. The CDR3 consists of 15 residues. The CDR3 here is CASSSGTGRNSPLHF. The CDR3 nucleotides are TGTGCCAGCAGCTCCGGGACAGGCCGTAATTCACCCCTCCACTTT.

This clonotype was observed many times. The chain uses TRBV27 and TRBJ2-7, with a weak D call TRBD1 (6 bases). Germline assignment: CDR1 MNHEY and CDR2 SMNVEV (reference sequence). This CDR3 region has 14 residues. The germline V and J ends were trimmed by 6 bases and 0 bases, with 12 bases remaining between them. This CDR3 is CASRVVTGSYEQYF. CDR3 in DNA: TGTGCCAGCAGAGTCGTGACAGGCTCCTACGAGCAGTACTTC.

This clonotype showed up many times. The gene calls are TRBV7-9 and TRBJ2-5; TRBD1 matches 7 bases. This CDR3 has 15 residues. The V gene end was trimmed by 6 bases and the J gene end by 1 base; junction bases not matched to a gene: 8. Germline V gene sequence: CDR1 SEHNR, CDR2 FQNEAQ (reference sequence). CDR3 residues: CASRPRQGPQETQYF. The CDR3 region has the DNA TGTGCCAGCAGGCCGAGACAGGGCCCCCAAGAGACCCAGTACTTC.

V gene TRBV19 combines with J gene TRBJ1-1; D gene ambiguous. Trimming took off 3 bases at V and 5 bases at J, with 10 bases between the two ends. The CDR3 loop spans 13 amino acids. CDR1 and CDR2 (germline): LNHDA, SQIVND (reference sequence). In nucleotides, the CDR3 is TGTGCCAGTAGTATTCAAAGGAGAACTGAAGCTTTCTTT. Protein sequence: CASSIQRRTEAFF.

The chain couples TRBV2 to TRBJ1-5, with D possibly matching TRBD1 (6 bases). This CDR3 spans 12 amino acids. Germline loops: CDR1 SNHLY, CDR2 FYNNEI. Trimming removed 7 bases from V and 6 bases from J, with 10 bases in between. CDR3: CASTGEAQPQHF. CDR3 DNA: TGTGCCAGCACAGGGGAGGCTCAGCCCCAGCATTTT.

This clonotype was counted many times. V gene TRBV11-2 combines with J gene TRBJ1-2; D may be TRBD1 (5 bases). Trimming left V 4 bases short and J 3 bases short, with 12 bases between. Germline CDR1 is SGHAT and CDR2 is FQNNGV. The CDR3 has 14 amino acids. Written as DNA, the CDR3 is TGTGCCAGCAGCTCTCTTGGGACGGACTATGGCTACACCTTC. This sequence encodes CASSSLGTDYGYTF.

A single count supports this clonotype. The J gene is TRBJ2-4, the V gene TRBV7-2; D gene unclear. V was trimmed by 5 bases and J by 8 bases, leaving 13 bases between them. The CDR3 runs 13 residues. Germline CDR1 SGHTA, CDR2 FQGNSA. CDR3 coding DNA: TGTGCCAGCAGCCCCCCTCCTTCTGACATTCAGTACTTC. Translation gives CASSPPPSDIQYF.

This clonotype was found many times. The V call is TRBV13, the J call TRBJ1-3; the match to TRBD1 covers 8 bases. This CDR3 region has 16 residues. CDR1 and CDR2 from the germline V gene are PRHDT and FYEKMQ (reference sequence). The J segment lost 1 base and the V segment lost 5 bases, leaving 7 bases of the junction unmatched. CDR3 nucleotide sequence: TGTGCCAGCAGCACGTCAGACAGGGGTTCTGGAAACACCATATATTTT. It specifies CASSTSDRGSGNTIYF.

This clonotype was seen many times. Compared with germline, one end of the junction differs, possibly owing to a read error. V gene TRBV7-8 combines with J gene TRBJ2-5; 8 bases map to TRBD1. Germline values: CDR1 SGHVS, CDR2 FQNEAQ. The CDR3 totals 16 residues. Here the CDR3 reads CASNLDRGGIQETQYF. Written as DNA, the CDR3 is TGTGCCAGCAACTTAGACAGGGGCGGGATTCAAGAGACCCAGTACTTC.

J is TRBJ1-5 and V is TRBV2; tentatively, D is TRBD1 (6 bases). The CDR3 consists of 14 residues. V was cut by 8 bases and J by 2 bases, with 13 bases left in between. Germline V CDR1 and CDR2: SNHLY, FYNNEI. The CDR3 here is CASFGGGGNQPQHF. The CDR3, as DNA: TGTGCCAGCTTTGGGGGCGGTGGCAATCAGCCCCAGCATTTT.

The sample holds many counts of this clonotype. V gene TRBV7-3 combines with J gene TRBJ1-2; D is uncertain. The germline gives CDR1 SGHTA, CDR2 FQGTGA. The CDR3 covers 13 residues. V shed 5 bases and J shed 8 bases, with 15 bases lying between them. The chain's CDR3 is CASSLRRGEGYTF. The CDR3 DNA reads as TGTGCCAGCAGCCTAAGACGGGGAGAGGGCTACACCTTC.

V and J are TRBV5-1 and TRBJ1-1; unclear D gene. The CDR3 runs 15 residues. The V end was cut by 4 bases, the J end by 2 bases, with 15 bases between. Germline V gives CDR1 SGHRS, CDR2 YFSETQ. The CDR3 loop is CASSGTEGGNTEAFF. The CDR3 DNA reads TGCGCCAGCAGCGGAACCGAGGGCGGAAACACTGAAGCTTTCTTT.

The chain has TRBV9 and TRBJ2-7; 11 positions match TRBD2. V was clipped by 5 bases and J by 6 bases; unmatched bases: 10. The CDR3 is 15 residues long. Germline CDR1 SGDLS, CDR2 YYNGEE. In DNA, the CDR3 is TGTGCCAGCAGTAAGGGGGGACTAGCGGTTGGCGAGCAGTACTTC. Amino acid sequence: CASSKGGLAVGEQYF. The variable domain in full, with the rest retrieved from reference TRBV9 and TRBJ2-7, is DSGVTQTPKHLITATGQRVTLRCSPRSGDLSVYWYQQSLDQGLQFLIQYYNGEERAKGNILERFSAQQFPDLHSELNLSSLELGDSALYFCASSKGGLAVGEQYFGPGTRLTVT.

Turning to this clonotype: At one end the junction does not follow the germline gene, possibly because of a read error. J is TRBJ1-2 and V is TRBV6-2 or TRBV6-3; D might be TRBD1 (6 bases). CDR3 length: 13 amino acids. CDR1 MNHEY and CDR2 SVGEGT come from the germline V gene. The CDR3 DNA reads TGTGCCAGCAGTGACTCGAGGGGGGGTGGCTACACCTTC. It encodes CASSDSRGGGYTF.

A word on this clonotype: One end of the junction fails to match germline, which may point to a read error. The V and J genes are TRBV7-2 and TRBJ1-1, with D uncertain. The CDR3 length is 12 residues. Germline V lookup: CDR1 SGHTA, CDR2 FQGNSA. CDR3 amino acids: CASSLPSYEAFF. In nucleotides, the CDR3 is TGCGCCAGCAGCCTTCCTTCCTATGAAGCTTTCTTT.

This clonotype was seen many times. The chain combines TRBV10-3 with TRBJ2-7; no definite D call. Germline CDR1 is ENHRY and CDR2 is SYGVKD. The CDR3 is 14 residues long. Trimming pared 7 bases from V and 5 bases from J, leaving 18 bases between. The CDR3 protein is CAITPGSPRDEQYF. The DNA of the CDR3 is TGTGCCATCACACCGGGCTCCCCAAGGGACGAGCAGTACTTC.